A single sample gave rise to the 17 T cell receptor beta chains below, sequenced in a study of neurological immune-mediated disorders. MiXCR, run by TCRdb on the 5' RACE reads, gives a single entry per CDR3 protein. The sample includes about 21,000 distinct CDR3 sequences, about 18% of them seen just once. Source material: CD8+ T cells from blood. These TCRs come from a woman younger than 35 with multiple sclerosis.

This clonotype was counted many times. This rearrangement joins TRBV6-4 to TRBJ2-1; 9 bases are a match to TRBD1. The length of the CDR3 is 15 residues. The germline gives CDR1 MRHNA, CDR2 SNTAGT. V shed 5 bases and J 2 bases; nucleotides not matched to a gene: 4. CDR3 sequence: CASSYGTGPYNEQFF. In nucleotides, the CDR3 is TGTGCCAGCAGTTACGGGACAGGGCCCTACAATGAGCAGTTCTTC.

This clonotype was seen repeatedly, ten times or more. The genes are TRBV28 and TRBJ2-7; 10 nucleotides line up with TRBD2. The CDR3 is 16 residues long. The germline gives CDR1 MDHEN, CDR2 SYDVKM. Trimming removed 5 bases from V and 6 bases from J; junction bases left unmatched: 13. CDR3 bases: TGTGCCAGCAGTCCTCCGTTAGCGGGAGGTGGGAGCGAGCAGTACGTC. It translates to CASSPPLAGGGSEQYV.

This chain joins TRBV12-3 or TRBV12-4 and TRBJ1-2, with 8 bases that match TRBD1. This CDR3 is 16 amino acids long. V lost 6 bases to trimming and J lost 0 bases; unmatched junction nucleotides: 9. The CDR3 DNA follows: TGTGCCAGCAGCTCCCGGACAGGGATAGCTAACTATGGCTACACCTTC. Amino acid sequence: CASSSRTGIANYGYTF.

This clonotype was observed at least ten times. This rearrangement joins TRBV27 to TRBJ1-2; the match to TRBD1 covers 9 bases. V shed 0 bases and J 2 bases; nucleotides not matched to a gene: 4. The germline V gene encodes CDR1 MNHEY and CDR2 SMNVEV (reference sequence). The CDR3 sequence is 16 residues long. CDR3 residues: CASSLSTGGINYGYTF. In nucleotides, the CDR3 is TGTGCCAGCAGTTTATCGACAGGGGGTATCAACTATGGCTACACCTTC.

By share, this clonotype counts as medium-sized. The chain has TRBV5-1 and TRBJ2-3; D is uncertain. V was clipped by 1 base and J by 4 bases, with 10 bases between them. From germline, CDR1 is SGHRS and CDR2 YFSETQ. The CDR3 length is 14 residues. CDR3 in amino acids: CASSLSKVPDTQYF. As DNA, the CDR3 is TGCGCCAGCAGCTTGTCCAAGGTCCCAGATACGCAGTATTTT.

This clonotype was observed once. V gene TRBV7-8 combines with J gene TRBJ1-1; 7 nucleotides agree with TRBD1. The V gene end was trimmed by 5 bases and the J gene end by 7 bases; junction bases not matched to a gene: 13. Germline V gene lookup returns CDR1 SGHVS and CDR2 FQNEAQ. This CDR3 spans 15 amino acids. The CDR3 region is CASSRKTGFPSEAFF. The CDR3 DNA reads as TGTGCCAGCAGCCGAAAGACAGGGTTCCCGAGTGAAGCTTTCTTT. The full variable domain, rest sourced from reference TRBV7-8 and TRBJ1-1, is GAGVSQSPRYKVAKRGQDVALRCDPISGHVSLFWYQQALGQGPEFLTYFQNEAQLDKSGLPSDRFFAERPEGSVSTLKIQRTQQEDSAVYLCASSRKTGFPSEAFFGQGTRLTVV.

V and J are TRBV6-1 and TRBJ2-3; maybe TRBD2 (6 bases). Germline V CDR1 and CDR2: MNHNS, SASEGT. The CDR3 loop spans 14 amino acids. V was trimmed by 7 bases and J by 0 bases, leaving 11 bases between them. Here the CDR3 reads CASKRAGSTDTQYF. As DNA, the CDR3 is TGTGCCAGCAAGAGGGCGGGAAGCACAGATACGCAGTATTTT.

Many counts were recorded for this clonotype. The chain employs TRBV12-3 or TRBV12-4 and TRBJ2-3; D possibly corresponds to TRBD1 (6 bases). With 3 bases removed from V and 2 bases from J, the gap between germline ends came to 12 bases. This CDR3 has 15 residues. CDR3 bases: TGTGCCAGCAGTTTCATTTGGACAGCCACAGATACGCAGTATTTT. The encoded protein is CASSFIWTATDTQYF.

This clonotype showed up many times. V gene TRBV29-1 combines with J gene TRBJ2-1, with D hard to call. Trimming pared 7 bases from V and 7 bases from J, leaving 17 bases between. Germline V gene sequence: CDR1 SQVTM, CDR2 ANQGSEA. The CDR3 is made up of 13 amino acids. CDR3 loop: CSADSHPLNEQFF. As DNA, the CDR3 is TGCAGCGCCGACTCCCACCCACTTAATGAGCAGTTCTTC.

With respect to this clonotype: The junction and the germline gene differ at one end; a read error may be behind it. CDR3 amino acids: CASSLASGGINEQIF. CDR3 DNA sequence: TGTGCCAGCAGTTTAGCGAGTGGGGGGATCAATGAGCAGATCTTC. V is TRBV12-3 or TRBV12-4 and J is TRBJ2-1; D is perhaps TRBD2 (6 bases). This CDR3 has 15 amino acids.

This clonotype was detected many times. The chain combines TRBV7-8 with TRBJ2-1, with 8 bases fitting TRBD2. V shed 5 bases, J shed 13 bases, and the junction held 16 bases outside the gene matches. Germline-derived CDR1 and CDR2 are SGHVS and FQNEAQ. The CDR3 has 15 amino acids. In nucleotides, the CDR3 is TGTGCCAGCAGCCGGCCGGGACTAGACCCGGTTCCCCAGTTCTTC. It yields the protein CASSRPGLDPVPQFF. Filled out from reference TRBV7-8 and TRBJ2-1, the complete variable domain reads GAGVSQSPRYKVAKRGQDVALRCDPISGHVSLFWYQQALGQGPEFLTYFQNEAQLDKSGLPSDRFFAERPEGSVSTLKIQRTQQEDSAVYLCASSRPGLDPVPQFFGPGTRLTVL.

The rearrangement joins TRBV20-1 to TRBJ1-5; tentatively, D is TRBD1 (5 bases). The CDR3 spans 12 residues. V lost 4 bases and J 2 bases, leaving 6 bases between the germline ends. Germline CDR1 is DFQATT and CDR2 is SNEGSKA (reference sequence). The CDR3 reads CSATRGNQPQHF. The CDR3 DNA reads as TGCAGTGCTACCAGGGGCAATCAGCCCCAGCATTTT.

The CDR3 DNA reads TGTGCCAGCAGTGCCAGGGATCGTAACAATCAGCCCCAGCATTTT. It yields the protein CASSARDRNNQPQHF. This chain uses TRBV2 with TRBJ1-5; D is perhaps TRBD1 (5 bases). CDR3 length: 15 residues. Looked up from germline, CDR1 is SNHLY and CDR2 is FYNNEI. The germline V and J ends were trimmed by 4 bases and 3 bases, with 13 bases remaining between them.

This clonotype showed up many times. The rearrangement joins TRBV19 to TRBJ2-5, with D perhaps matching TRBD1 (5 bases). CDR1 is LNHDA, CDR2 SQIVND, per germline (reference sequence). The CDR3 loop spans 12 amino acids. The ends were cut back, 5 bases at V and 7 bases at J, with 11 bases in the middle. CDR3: CASSPQTGTQYF. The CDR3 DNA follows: TGTGCCAGTAGTCCGCAAACAGGGACCCAGTACTTC.

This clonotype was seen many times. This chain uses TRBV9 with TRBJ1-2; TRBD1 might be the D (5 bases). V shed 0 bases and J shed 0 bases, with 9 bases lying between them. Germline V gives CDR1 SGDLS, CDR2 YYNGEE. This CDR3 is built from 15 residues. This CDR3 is CASSVEGAPNYGYTF. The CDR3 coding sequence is TGTGCCAGCAGCGTAGAAGGGGCGCCTAACTATGGCTACACCTTC.

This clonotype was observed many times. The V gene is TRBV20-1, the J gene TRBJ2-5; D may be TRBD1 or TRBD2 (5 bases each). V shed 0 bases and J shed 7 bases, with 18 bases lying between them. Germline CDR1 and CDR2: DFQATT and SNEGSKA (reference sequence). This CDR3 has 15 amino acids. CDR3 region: CSARDITGQSVTQYF. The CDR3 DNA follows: TGCAGTGCTAGAGATATCACGGGGCAAAGTGTGACCCAGTACTTC.

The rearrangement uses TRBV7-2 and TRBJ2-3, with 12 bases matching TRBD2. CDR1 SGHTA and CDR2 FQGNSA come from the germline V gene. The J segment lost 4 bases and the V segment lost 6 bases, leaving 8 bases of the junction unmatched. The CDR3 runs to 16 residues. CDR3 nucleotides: TGTGCCAGCAGACTGTTATCTAGCGGGAGGGCAGATACGCAGTATTTT. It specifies CASRLLSSGRADTQYF.